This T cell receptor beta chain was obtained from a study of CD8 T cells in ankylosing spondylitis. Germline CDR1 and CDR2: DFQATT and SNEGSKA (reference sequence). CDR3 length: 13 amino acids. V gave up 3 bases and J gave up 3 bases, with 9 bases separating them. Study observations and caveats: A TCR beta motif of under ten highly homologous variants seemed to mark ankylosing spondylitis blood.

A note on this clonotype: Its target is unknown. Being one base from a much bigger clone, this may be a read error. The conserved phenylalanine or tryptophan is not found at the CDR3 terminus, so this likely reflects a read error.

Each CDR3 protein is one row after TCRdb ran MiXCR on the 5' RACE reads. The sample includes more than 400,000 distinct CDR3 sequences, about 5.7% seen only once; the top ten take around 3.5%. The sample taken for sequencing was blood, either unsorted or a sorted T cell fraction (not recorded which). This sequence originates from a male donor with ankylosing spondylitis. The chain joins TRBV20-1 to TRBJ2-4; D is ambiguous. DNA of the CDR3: TGCAGTGCTAGCCGCAACCTCAAAAACATTCAGTACCTC. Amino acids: CSASRNLKNIQYL.